This TCR beta chain was sequenced during a study of molecular identifiers for immune sequencing clone quantification. TCRdb reprocessed the PCR reads with MiXCR, giving one entry per CDR3 protein. The repertoire includes approximately 500,000 distinct CDR3 sequences, about a fifth of them detected once, and approximately 0.8% sits in the top ten. The CDR3 totals 12 residues. The germline V gene encodes CDR1 KGHDR and CDR2 SFDVKD. Trimming pared 9 bases from V and 3 bases from J, leaving 10 bases between. Sequenced sample: naive CD8+ T cells from blood, with Jurkat cell RNA spiked in. As for subset: FACS-sorted CD8+CD4-CCR7+CD45RA+ naive T cells. The V gene is TRBV24-1, the J gene TRBJ1-2; D is uncertain. This receptor was obtained from a human donor in good health. Some libraries in this study had Jurkat cell RNA spiked in. The CDR3 sequence: CATAGGDYGYTF. DNA for the CDR3: TGTGCCACCGCGGGCGGTGACTATGGCTACACCTTC.